One and the same sample provided the 21 T cell receptor beta chains below, sequenced in a study of blood T cell repertoires in COVID-19. The data were produced by immunoSEQ multiplex PCR, yet TCRdb's version contains in-frame clones alone and is incomplete. The sample yields about 47,000 clones, 80% to 85% seen once. Sequencing was done on a sample of peripheral blood. All receptors derive from a human donor with acute or convalescent COVID-19. The donor label of this sample is uncertain.

This clone was detected only a few times. The rearrangement uses TRBV19 and TRBJ1-5; D possibly corresponds to TRBD1 (6 bases). The length of the CDR3 is 14 residues. CDR1 and CDR2 from the germline V gene are LNHDA and SQIVND (reference sequence). Between the trimmed V and J ends, which lost 5 bases and 5 bases, there was a span of 13 bases. This chain's CDR3 is CASSLLGHDQPQHF. CDR3 bases: TGTGCCAGTAGTCTACTGGGACACGATCAGCCCCAGCATTTT.

This clone has a single count. V and J are TRBV7-2 and TRBJ2-7; TRBD2 might be the D (6 bases). Germline V CDR1 and CDR2: SGHTA, FQGNSA. V shed 1 base and J shed 3 bases, with 16 bases lying between them. This CDR3 spans 16 amino acids. CDR3 sequence: CASSLVVSGSGYEQYF. For the CDR3, the DNA is TGTGCCAGCAGCTTAGTGGTTAGCGGAAGTGGCTACGAGCAGTACTTC.

The CDR3 DNA follows: TGTGCCAGCAGCTCGAAGACTCGGGTGGCGGGAGATACGCAGTATTTT. Amino acids: CASSSKTRVAGDTQYF. This chain connects TRBV5-4 to TRBJ2-3; possible D gene TRBD2, 5 bases. CDR1 is SGHNT, CDR2 YYREEE, per germline (reference sequence). The V end lost 3 bases, the J end lost 5 bases, and 19 bases lay between the germline ends. This CDR3 region has 16 residues.

V and J are TRBV29-1 and TRBJ2-1; the match to TRBD2 covers 8 bases. The germline V gene encodes CDR1 SQVTM and CDR2 ANQGSEA. The CDR3 sequence is 14 residues long. V lost 7 bases, J lost 7 bases, and 12 bases stayed unmatched. The CDR3 nucleotides read TGCAGCGGGGGGGCGGCTAGCGGGCCTAATGAGCAGTTCTTC. It codes for CSGGAASGPNEQFF.

This chain uses TRBV5-6 with TRBJ2-3; 8 positions agree with TRBD2. Germline-derived CDR1 and CDR2 are SGHDT and YYEEEE. Trimming took 0 bases from V and 2 from J; bases not matched to a gene: 11. This CDR3 spans 18 amino acids. This CDR3 is CASSLVGGLAGYTDTQYF. The CDR3, as DNA: TGTGCCAGCAGCTTGGTGGGGGGGCTAGCGGGCTACACAGATACGCAGTATTTT.

J is TRBJ1-2 and V is TRBV4-1, with D possibly TRBD1 on 6 matching bases. The V gene lost 0 bases and the J gene lost 4 bases, with 18 bases spanning the gap. CDR1 and CDR2 (germline): MGHRA, YSYEKL. This CDR3 is built from 17 residues. The CDR3 loop is CASSQEGRRGRGYGYTF. The CDR3 region has the DNA TGCGCCAGCAGCCAAGAGGGCAGGCGGGGGCGCGGCTATGGCTACACCTTC.

This CDR3 is CASSSSFTSGVQETQYF. CDR3 nucleotide sequence: TGTGCCAGCAGCTCCTCTTTCACTAGCGGGGTCCAAGAGACCCAGTACTTC. The chain links TRBV7-9 to TRBJ2-5; 10 positions match TRBD2. J lost 1 base, V lost 4 bases, and 9 bases had no gene match. Germline CDR1 SEHNR, CDR2 FQNEAQ (reference sequence). This CDR3 has 17 residues. Based on the CDR3 plus reference TRBV7-9 and TRBJ2-5, the full variable domain is DTGVSQNPRHKITKRGQNVTFRCDPISEHNRLYWYRQTLGQGPEFLTYFQNEAQLEKSRLLSDRFSAERPKGSFSTLEIQRTEQGDSAMYLCASSSSFTSGVQETQYFGPGTRLLVL.

The rearrangement joins TRBV14 to TRBJ1-4, with 8 bases matching TRBD1. The CDR3 has 14 amino acids. The germline V gene encodes CDR1 SGHDN and CDR2 FVKESK. V shed 4 bases and J 7 bases; nucleotides not matched to a gene: 5. The CDR3, as DNA: TGTGCCAGCAGCCGACTCGGACAGGGTGAAAAACTGTTTTTT. This encodes CASSRLGQGEKLFF.

The J gene is TRBJ1-1, the V gene TRBV5-5; TRBD1 agrees at 8 bases. This CDR3 has 14 residues. Germline CDR1 is SGHKS and CDR2 is YYEKEE (reference sequence). The trim removed 5 bases at V and 5 bases at J, leaving 8 bases unmatched. This chain's CDR3 is CASSKQGGRTEAFF. The CDR3 DNA reads TGTGCCAGCAGTAAACAGGGGGGAAGGACTGAAGCTTTCTTT.

The chain is built from TRBV21-1 and TRBJ1-4; TRBD1, the table's D call, lacks a check against the DNA. TRBV21-1 is described as a pseudogene. The CDR3 is made up of 17 amino acids. CDR3 residues: CASSTWDRGIENEKLFF. The CDR3, as DNA: TGTGCCAGCAGCACGTGGGACAGGGGAATTGAGAATGAAAAACTGTTTTTT.

The J gene is TRBJ2-1, the V gene TRBV24-1, with D tentatively TRBD2 (5 bases). CDR1 and CDR2 (germline): KGHDR, SFDVKD. V lost 2 bases and J lost 2, with 12 bases in between. This CDR3 has 16 residues. Here the CDR3 DNA reads TGTGCCACCAGTGATTCCGGAGCGGCCGCCTACAATGAGCAGTTCTTC. Protein product: CATSDSGAAAYNEQFF.

The chain couples TRBV5-1 to TRBJ1-3; TRBD1 aligns across 7 bases. Germline values: CDR1 SGHRS, CDR2 YFSETQ. J was trimmed by 5 bases and V by 0 bases; bases with no gene match: 5. The CDR3 totals 15 residues. CDR3 DNA: TGCGCCAGCAGCTTGGATGGGACAGTAAGAAACACCATATATTTT. It is translated as CASSLDGTVRNTIYF.

This clone was observed a few times. This chain uses TRBV7-2 with TRBJ1-6, with TRBD1 as a possible D gene (5 bases). Germline V gene data show CDR1 as SGHTA and CDR2 as FQGNSA. Between the trimmed V and J ends, which lost 5 bases and 2 bases, there was a span of 16 bases. This CDR3 spans 17 amino acids. CDR3 sequence reads: CASSLRQSAAYNSPLHF. DNA of the CDR3: TGTGCCAGCAGCCTTCGACAGTCAGCAGCCTATAATTCACCCCTCCACTTT.

The rearrangement uses TRBV7-8 and TRBJ2-5; 10 bases are shared with TRBD2. The J segment lost 9 bases and the V segment lost 5 bases, leaving 15 bases of the junction unmatched. Germline lookup yields CDR1 SGHVS and CDR2 FQNEAQ. The CDR3 length is 16 residues. CDR3 nucleotide sequence: TGTGCCAGCAGCCACCGTCGGACTAGCGGAGGAGCGGCCCAGTACTTC. It specifies CASSHRRTSGGAAQYF.

The chain links TRBV21-1 to TRBJ1-5. TRBV21-1 counts as a pseudogene. The CDR3 covers 14 residues. Written as DNA, the CDR3 is TGTGCCAGCACCCAAACGGGAGATAATCAGCCCCAGCATTTT. It codes for CASTQTGDNQPQHF.

V usage is TRBV28 and J usage is TRBJ1-5, with D perhaps matching TRBD1 (5 bases). CDR1 is MDHEN and CDR2 is SYDVKM in the germline V gene. CDR3 length equals 14 residues. The V and J ends lost 6 bases and 7 bases respectively, with 16 bases between them. The CDR3 bases are TGTGCCAGCAGCCCAGGGCAGGGTAAACAGCCCCAGCATTTT. Translating it yields CASSPGQGKQPQHF.

This clone appeared once. This rearrangement joins TRBV12-3 or TRBV12-4 to TRBJ2-1; 7 bases are a match to TRBD2. The CDR3 loop spans 13 amino acids. J lost 7 bases, V lost 7 bases, and 7 bases had no gene match. In DNA form, the CDR3 reads TGTGCCAGCACCCGTGGGGAGGGAAATGAGCAGTTCTTC. Its translation: CASTRGEGNEQFF.

DNA of the CDR3: TGTGCCAGCAGCTTTGCGGGTAGCACTGAAGCTTTCTTT. Its protein product is CASSFAGSTEAFF. The genes are TRBV5-6 and TRBJ1-1; D not certain. CDR3 length: 13 amino acids. Trimming cost V 2 bases and J 4 bases, with 9 bases left between them. CDR1 and CDR2 from the germline V gene are SGHDT and YYEEEE.

The CDR3 loop is CASSPDGMNTEAFF. CDR3 DNA: TGTGCCAGCAGCCCCGATGGCATGAACACTGAAGCTTTCTTT. V usage is TRBV11-3 and J usage is TRBJ1-1, with unresolved D. Looked up from germline, CDR1 is SGHNT and CDR2 is YENEEA. The CDR3 runs to 14 residues. V lost 5 bases to trimming and J lost 0 bases, with 10 bases between them. Filled out from reference TRBV11-3 and TRBJ1-1, the complete variable domain reads EAGVVQSPRYKIIEKKQPVAFWCNPISGHNTLYWYLQNLGQGPELLIRYENEEAVDDSQLPKDRFSAERLKGVDSTLKIQPAELGDSAVYLCASSPDGMNTEAFFGQGTRLTVV.

The V and J genes are TRBV18 and TRBJ1-1, with D tentatively TRBD1 (5 bases). The CDR3 sequence is 15 residues long. Trimming stripped 3 bases from V and 1 base from J, with 12 bases between. CDR1 KGHSH and CDR2 LQKENI come from the germline V gene. Here the CDR3 reads CASSPLGDRNTEAFF. CDR3 DNA: TGTGCCAGCTCACCCCTGGGCGACAGGAACACTGAAGCTTTCTTT.

V is TRBV6-6 and J is TRBJ2-1, with 8 bases identical to TRBD2. The germline V gene encodes CDR1 MNHNY and CDR2 SVGAGI (reference sequence). J lost 7 bases, V lost 4 bases, and 12 bases had no gene match. The CDR3 covers 16 residues. The CDR3 DNA is TGTGCCAGCAGTTTAAGGGACGGGAGGGCCGGGAATGAGCAGTTCTTC. Encoded protein: CASSLRDGRAGNEQFF.